This T cell receptor (beta chain) appears in the sequencing data of a study of radiotherapy plus CTLA-4 blockade in lung cancer. Study information: Objective response was observed in around a sixth of patients, and disease control in 30% to 40%. Study-wide results and caveats: Blood-borne expansion of tumor-derived TCR clones followed radiotherapy plus ipilimumab.

Comments on this clone: Its specificity is not known.

Focal radiation was given together with CTLA-4 blockade (ipilimumab) to patients with chemo-refractory metastatic non-small-cell lung cancer. TCRdb's table, derived via immunoSEQ multiplex PCR, lists solely in-frame clones and lacks some. The sample lists around 90,000 clones; around four fifths were seen once. Sequences were derived from peripheral blood, sampled from a patient treated with radiotherapy plus ipilimumab. The TCR was taken from a human donor with non-small cell lung cancer who had stable disease on radiotherapy plus ipilimumab.

CDR3 DNA sequence: TGCGCCAGCAGTCAAGGGCAGGCGGGTATACCGTATGGCTACACCTTC. The encoded protein is CASSQGQAGIPYGYTF. This chain joins TRBV23-1 and TRBJ1-2; D is uncertain. TRBV23-1 is annotated as an ORF whose role is uncertain. With 2 bases removed from V and 5 bases from J, the gap between germline ends came to 18 bases. The CDR3 spans 16 residues.